This T cell receptor beta chain appears in the sequencing data of a study of regulatory T cells in long-lasting Graves disease. Building of the TCR beta libraries involved iRepertoire HTBI primers and Arm-PCR of CDR3 regions. One entry per CDR3 protein, called by TCRdb with MiXCR from the multiplex PCR reads. The sample lists roughly 400,000 distinct CDR3 sequences; 15% were seen once. Deletions cut 5 bases from V and 7 bases from J, with 14 bases between. This CDR3 contains 13 residues. Germline lookup yields CDR1 SGHVS and CDR2 FQNEAQ. Time point indicated: newly diagnosed GD, antithyroid drugs for less than 3 months. Preparation of the TCR library used RNA extracted from PBMCs. The same sample was also studied in work on T cells in Graves' hyperthyroidism and ophthalmopathy.

Here the sequenced sample was peripheral blood mononuclear cells (PBMCs), taken at new diagnosis, from a patient treated with antithyroid drugs. This chain joins TRBV7-8 and TRBJ1-2, with TRBD1 as a possible D gene (5 bases). The clonotype comes from a woman in her thirties or forties with Graves disease. The CDR3 protein is CASSASGSGGYTF. The CDR3 DNA reads TGTGCCAGCAGCGCCTCAGGGTCTGGTGGCTACACCTTC.